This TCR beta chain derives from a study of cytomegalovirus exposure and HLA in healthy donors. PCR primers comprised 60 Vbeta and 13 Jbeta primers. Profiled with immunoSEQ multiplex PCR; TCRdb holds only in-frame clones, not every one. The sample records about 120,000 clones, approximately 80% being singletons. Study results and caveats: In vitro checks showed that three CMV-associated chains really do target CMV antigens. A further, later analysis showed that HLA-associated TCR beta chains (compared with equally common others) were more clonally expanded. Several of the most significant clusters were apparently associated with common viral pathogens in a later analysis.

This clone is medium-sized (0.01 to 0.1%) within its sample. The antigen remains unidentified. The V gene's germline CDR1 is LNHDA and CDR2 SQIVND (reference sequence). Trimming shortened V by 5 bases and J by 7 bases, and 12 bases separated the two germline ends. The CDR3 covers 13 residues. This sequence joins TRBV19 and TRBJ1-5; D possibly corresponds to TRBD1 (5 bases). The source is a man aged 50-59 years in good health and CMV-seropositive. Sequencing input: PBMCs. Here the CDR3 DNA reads TGTGCCAGTAGTGCAGGGATACGGCAGCCCCAGCATTTT. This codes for CASSAGIRQPQHF. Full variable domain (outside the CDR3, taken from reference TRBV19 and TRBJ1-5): DGGITQSPKYLFRKEGQNVTLSCEQNLNHDAMYWYRQDPGQGLRLIYYSQIVNDFQKGDIAEGYSVSREKKESFPLTVTSAQKNPTAFYLCASSAGIRQPQHFGDGTRLSIL.